These 8 T cell receptor beta chains share one sample of origin, sequenced in a study of blood T cell repertoires in COVID-19 (dated by TCRdb to about 2020). The receptor library was made with the immunoSEQ multiplex PCR assay. TCRdb took over this immuneACCESS table, retaining in-frame rearrangements with V and J assigned. Such tables are incomplete; in checked studies, under half of the missing clones stem from an unresolved V gene, and the remainder is unexplained. The sample table holds 110,000 to 150,000 clones, of which around 80% were seen once. The ten largest clonotypes hold 1.9% of the sample. Specimen: peripheral blood. These receptor sequences come from a woman in her fifties or sixties with acute or convalescent COVID-19.

In the case of this clone: At one boundary the junction diverges from the germline segment, which might be a read error. This chain joins TRBV6-6 and TRBJ2-7; 10 positions agree with TRBD2. CDR1 MNHNY and CDR2 SVGAGI come from the germline V gene (reference sequence). CDR3 length equals 14 residues. CDR3 sequence (DNA): TGTGCCAGCTGTTATAGCGGGGGGAGGAACGAGCAGTACTTC. Translating gives CASCYSGGRNEQYF.

The rearrangement links TRBV5-1 to TRBJ1-4, with 7 positions matching TRBD1. CDR1 SGHRS and CDR2 YFSETQ come from the germline V gene. J gave up 8 bases and V 3 bases, and 1 base lay outside the gene matches. CDR3 length: 12 amino acids. CDR3 in DNA: TGCGCCAGCAGCTCAGGGGGGGAAAAACTGTTTTTT. Residues: CASSSGGEKLFF.

The chain combines TRBV5-6 with TRBJ1-2, with D possibly matching TRBD1 (5 bases). The CDR3 runs to 14 residues. CDR1 and CDR2 (germline): SGHDT, YYEEEE. With 0 bases removed from V and 6 bases from J, the gap between germline ends came to 12 bases. CDR3 nucleotides: TGTGCCAGCAGCTTGGAAGGCAGGGTGGATGGCTACACCTTC. It is translated as CASSLEGRVDGYTF. The full variable domain, in which reference TRBV5-6 and TRBJ1-2 provide the parts outside the CDR3, is DAGVTQSPTHLIKTRGQQVTLRCSPKSGHDTVSWYQQALGQGPQFIFQYYEEEERQRGNFPDRFSGHQFPNYSSELNVNALLLGDSALYLCASSLEGRVDGYTFGSGTRLTVV.

The rearrangement joins TRBV28 to TRBJ2-5, with TRBD2 matching over 9 bases. The germline CDR1 and CDR2 sequences are MDHEN and SYDVKM. The trim removed 5 bases at V and 2 bases at J, leaving 9 bases unmatched. The CDR3 extends over 16 amino acids. The CDR3 region has the DNA TGTGCCAGCAGTCCCCTAGCGGGATTCGAGCAAGAGACCCAGTACTTC. Protein sequence: CASSPLAGFEQETQYF. Full variable domain (outside the CDR3, taken from reference TRBV28 and TRBJ2-5): DVKVTQSSRYLVKRTGEKVFLECVQDMDHENMFWYRQDPGLGLRLIYFSYDVKMKEKGDIPEGYSVSREKKERFSLILESASTNQTSMYLCASSPLAGFEQETQYFGPGTRLLVL.

The chain uses TRBV30 and TRBJ1-5, with 11 bases lining up with TRBD1. The germline gives CDR1 GTSNPN, CDR2 SVGIG (reference sequence). The trim removed 2 bases at V and 4 bases at J, leaving 7 bases unmatched. The CDR3 has 16 residues. Here the CDR3 DNA reads TGTGCCTGGAGTCCTGGACAGGGGGCAGGTAATCAGCCCCAGCATTTT. This codes for CAWSPGQGAGNQPQHF. The whole variable domain, filled in from reference TRBV30 and TRBJ1-5, reads SQTIHQWPATLVQPVGSPLSLECTVEGTSNPNLYWYRQAAGRGLQLLFYSVGIGQISSEVPQNLSASRPQDRQFILSSKKLLLSDSGFYLCAWSPGQGAGNQPQHFGDGTRLSIL.

This sequence joins TRBV19 and TRBJ2-2, with a possible D match to TRBD1 (5 bases). V lost 10 bases to trimming and J lost 2 bases, with 17 bases between them. Germline V gene lookup returns CDR1 LNHDA and CDR2 SQIVND (reference sequence). The CDR3 is made up of 15 amino acids. In DNA form, the CDR3 reads TGTGCCACATTTGGTCGAGGACAAAACACCGGGGAGCTGTTTTTT. Its translation: CATFGRGQNTGELFF.

The chain employs TRBV19 and TRBJ2-1; 10 nucleotides agree with TRBD1. J lost 8 bases, V lost 5 bases, and 9 bases had no gene match. This CDR3 spans 15 amino acids. Germline values: CDR1 LNHDA, CDR2 SQIVND (reference sequence). The CDR3 loop reads CASSRVGTGVDEQFF. DNA for the CDR3: TGTGCCAGTAGTCGTGTGGGGACAGGGGTAGATGAGCAGTTCTTC.

The chain combines TRBV5-6 with TRBJ2-1; a possible D gene is TRBD2 (6 bases). CDR3 length: 15 amino acids. Germline loops: CDR1 SGHDT, CDR2 YYEEEE. V was clipped by 4 bases and J by 6 bases, with 17 bases between them. Here the CDR3 DNA reads TGTGCCAGCAGCCTAAATCAGGGACTTCTCAATGAGCAGTTCTTC. Encoded protein: CASSLNQGLLNEQFF.